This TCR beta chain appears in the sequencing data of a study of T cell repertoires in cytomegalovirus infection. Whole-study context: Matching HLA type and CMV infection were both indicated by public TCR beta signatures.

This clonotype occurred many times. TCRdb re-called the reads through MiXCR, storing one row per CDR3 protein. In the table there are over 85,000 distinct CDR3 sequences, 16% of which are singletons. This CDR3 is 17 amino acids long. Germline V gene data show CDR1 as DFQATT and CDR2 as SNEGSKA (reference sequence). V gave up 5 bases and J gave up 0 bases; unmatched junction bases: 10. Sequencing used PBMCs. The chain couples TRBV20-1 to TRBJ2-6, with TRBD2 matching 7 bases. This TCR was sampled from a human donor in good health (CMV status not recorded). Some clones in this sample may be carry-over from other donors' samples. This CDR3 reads CSAFPKRGYSGANVLTF. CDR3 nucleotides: TGCAGTGCTTTCCCTAAGCGGGGATACTCTGGGGCCAACGTCCTGACTTTC.